The next 5 T cell receptor beta chains were all read from a single sample in a study of radiation and T cells in renal cell carcinoma. Documented time point: blood 4 weeks post-SBRT, at nephrectomy. Described treatment: 15 Gy SBRT to primary tumor, nephrectomy 4 weeks later. Assay: immunoSEQ multiplex PCR; the TCRdb copy retains only in-frame clones and omits some. The profile shows approximately 70,000 clones, over 60% of them singletons. The material sequenced was blood, taken from a patient whose treatment included radiotherapy and nephrectomy. These receptors were obtained from a man aged 55 to 70 with renal cell carcinoma.

V and J are TRBV11-3 and TRBJ2-5; D is possibly TRBD1 (6 bases). The CDR3 extends over 15 amino acids. Between the trimmed V and J ends, which lost 1 base and 2 bases, there was a span of 11 bases. Germline V gene data show CDR1 as SGHNT and CDR2 as YENEEA. This CDR3 reads CASSLVGTSQETQYF. The CDR3 DNA sequence: TGTGCCAGCAGCTTAGTAGGGACATCGCAAGAGACCCAGTACTTC.

The chain uses TRBV11-3 and TRBJ1-3; D remains unclear. Germline values: CDR1 SGHNT, CDR2 YENEEA. The CDR3 contains 14 residues. V was shortened by 5 bases and J by 7 bases, with 15 bases between the two germline ends. CDR3 bases: TGTGCCAGCAGCCCTGGATCTCCGAGGAACACCATATATTTT. Translation gives CASSPGSPRNTIYF.

This CDR3 is CASSVAGRNTGELFF. The DNA of the CDR3 is TGTGCCAGCAGCGTAGCTGGAAGAAACACCGGGGAGCTGTTTTTT. The V and J genes are TRBV9 and TRBJ2-2; D uncertain. The CDR3 contains 15 residues. Trimming cost V 0 bases and J 2 bases, with 8 bases left between them. CDR1 and CDR2 from the germline V gene are SGDLS and YYNGEE.

Regarding this clone: The sample has other DNA sequences that encode this CDR3 too. V and J are TRBV9 and TRBJ1-5, with D maybe TRBD1 (5 bases). CDR1 and CDR2 from the germline V gene are SGDLS and YYNGEE. The CDR3 sequence is 14 residues long. Trimming removed 0 bases at V and 2 bases at J, with 6 bases between. The CDR3 coding sequence is TGTGCCAGCAGCGTAGGAGGGGGCAATCAGCCCCAGCATTTT. The encoded protein is CASSVGGGNQPQHF.

The chain carries TRBV28 and TRBJ1-2; 7 positions match TRBD1. Germline assignment: CDR1 MDHEN and CDR2 SYDVKM. The junction had 8 bases not matched to a gene; V was cut back by 5 bases and J by 8 bases. The CDR3 loop spans 13 amino acids. CDR3 DNA sequence: TGTGCCAGCAGTGGTCGACAGGGAGGAGGCTACACCTTC. Translation gives CASSGRQGGGYTF.